This TCR beta chain was identified during a study of T cell responses to AZD1222 COVID-19 vaccine. Findings and limits, study-wide: The number of AZD1222 recipients seropositive at baseline was only five or six. With dominance at 160-218 and 743-854, vaccine-associated CD4 TCRs spanned spike.

Only in-frame clones appear in the TCRdb table, and some are missing; sequencing was by immunoSEQ multiplex PCR. The repertoire holds 90,000 to 130,000 clones, with roughly 92% as singletons. Some second doses came at about 4 weeks and others at about 12 weeks; these were pooled. To note about this clone: Its antigen is currently unknown.

The germline V gene encodes CDR1 SGHTA and CDR2 FQGNSA. Trimming removed 7 bases at V and 7 bases at J, with 25 bases between. The CDR3 sequence is 17 residues long. This material consisted of peripheral blood, taken 28 days after the second AZD1222 dose. The TCR comes from an adult who received the AZD1222 COVID-19 vaccine. This chain links TRBV7-2 with TRBJ2-2; no clear D gene. The CDR3 coding sequence is TGTGCCAGCATCAAATTCCGGGCCCTCGGAAGGATCGGGGAGCTGTTTTTT. Translated, it gives CASIKFRALGRIGELFF. Together with reference TRBV7-2 and TRBJ2-2, the CDR3 gives the full variable domain: GAGVSQSPSNKVTEKGKDVELRCDPISGHTALYWYRQSLGQGLEFLIYFQGNSAPDKSGLPSDRFSAERTGGSVSTLTIQRTQQEDSAVYLCASIKFRALGRIGELFFGEGSRLTVL.